These 32 T cell receptor beta chains were all obtained from the same sample, sequenced in a study of shared clonotypes between healthy human individuals. Sequencing was performed with immunoSEQ multiplex PCR; in TCRdb, only in-frame clones are kept and a portion is missing. The sample has approximately 100,000 clones, roughly 70% seen once. The sequencing input was memory CD8+ T cells sorted from blood. The subset was: CD45RO+ cells pooled with CCR7-negative TemRA cells. Receptors originate from a woman in her 30s in good health.

The chain combines TRBV7-9 with TRBJ1-5, with D perhaps matching TRBD1 (6 bases). V was trimmed by 4 bases and J by 5 bases, leaving 18 bases between them. The CDR3 length is 16 residues. CDR1 is SEHNR and CDR2 is FQNEAQ in the germline V gene (reference sequence). CDR3 sequence reads: CASSSNHSRGYQPQHF. The DNA of the CDR3 is TGTGCCAGCAGCTCTAACCACTCCAGGGGCTATCAGCCCCAGCATTTT. The variable domain in full, completed from reference TRBV7-9 and TRBJ1-5, reads DTGVSQNPRHKITKRGQNVTFRCDPISEHNRLYWYRQTLGQGPEFLTYFQNEAQLEKSRLLSDRFSAERPKGSFSTLEIQRTEQGDSAMYLCASSSNHSRGYQPQHFGDGTRLSIL.

This rearrangement joins TRBV7-7 to TRBJ2-2; TRBD2 matches at 11 bases. This CDR3 spans 19 amino acids. V lost 5 bases to trimming and J lost 5 bases; unmatched junction nucleotides: 16. CDR1 is SSHAT and CDR2 is FNYEAQ in the germline V gene (reference sequence). CDR3 coding DNA: TGTGCCAGCAGCCCACGACTCCCAGGACTAGCGGGTCAAACCGGGGAGCTGTTTTTT. Amino acid sequence: CASSPRLPGLAGQTGELFF.

This chain links TRBV25-1 with TRBJ2-7, with D possibly called TRBD1 or TRBD2 (5 bases each). Germline values: CDR1 MGHDK, CDR2 SYGVNS. This CDR3 comprises 15 residues. The V end lost 1 base, the J end lost 1 base, and 11 bases lay between the germline ends. The CDR3 DNA reads as TGTGCCAGCAGTGAATTCTGGGGGACGTCCTACGAGCAGTACTTC. Amino acids: CASSEFWGTSYEQYF.

This clone is a singleton in its sample. The genes are TRBV5-1 and TRBJ2-7; 8 bases map to TRBD2. Trimming at V came to 4 bases and at J to 5 bases, leaving 8 bases not matched to a gene. CDR3 size: 14 residues. CDR1 is SGHRS and CDR2 is YFSETQ in the germline V gene. CDR3 loop: CASSPSGQVHEQYF. CDR3 DNA sequence: TGCGCCAGCAGCCCTAGCGGGCAGGTCCACGAGCAGTACTTC.

This sequence joins TRBV13 and TRBJ2-1; 8 positions agree with TRBD2. In germline, CDR1 is PRHDT, CDR2 FYEKMQ (reference sequence). The CDR3 runs to 16 residues. J was trimmed by 5 bases and V by 5 bases; bases with no gene match: 11. The CDR3 region is CASSQSSGLYHNEQFF. Written as DNA, the CDR3 is TGTGCCAGCAGCCAATCTAGCGGGCTTTACCACAATGAGCAGTTCTTC.

V is TRBV27 and J is TRBJ2-7; no clear D. Germline assignment: CDR1 MNHEY and CDR2 SMNVEV (reference sequence). CDR3 length: 12 amino acids. The ends were cut back, 11 bases at V and 3 bases at J, with 14 bases in the middle. The CDR3 DNA follows: TGTGCCGGGCTCCCGGACGGCTACGAGCAGTACTTC. Translation gives CAGLPDGYEQYF.

CDR3 residues: CASRQGLRNQPQHF. The CDR3 nucleotides are TGTGCCAGCAGACAAGGGTTAAGGAATCAGCCCCAGCATTTT. V and J are TRBV6-1 and TRBJ1-5; D is unclear. The germline CDR1 and CDR2 sequences are MNHNS and SASEGT. The CDR3 spans 14 residues. Trimming pared 6 bases from V and 4 bases from J, leaving 13 bases between.

The chain combines TRBV29-1 with TRBJ1-2; 12 nucleotides line up with TRBD1. This CDR3 region has 17 residues. The V gene's germline CDR1 is SQVTM and CDR2 ANQGSEA. Trimming at V came to 0 bases and at J to 1 base, leaving 6 bases not matched to a gene. The CDR3 loop is CSVEDGTGGQINYGYTF. The CDR3 DNA follows: TGCAGCGTTGAAGATGGGACAGGGGGCCAAATTAACTATGGCTACACCTTC.

The chain has TRBV28 and TRBJ2-5; D remains ambiguous. Looked up from germline, CDR1 is MDHEN and CDR2 is SYDVKM. There are 14 residues in the CDR3. V lost 8 bases and J lost 1, with 14 bases in between. The CDR3 region is CASGPPRAQETQYF. Written as DNA, the CDR3 is TGTGCCAGCGGCCCGCCCCGGGCCCAAGAGACCCAGTACTTC.

J is TRBJ2-5 and V is TRBV7-9; the D gene is possibly TRBD2 (5 bases). V lost 8 bases, J lost 4 bases, and 11 bases lay in between. Per the germline V gene, CDR1 is SEHNR and CDR2 is FQNEAQ (reference sequence). The CDR3 spans 12 residues. This CDR3 reads CASDGIGETQYF. CDR3 in DNA: TGTGCCAGCGACGGGATCGGAGAGACCCAGTACTTC.

This clone was seen ten or more times. This rearrangement joins TRBV10-3 to TRBJ1-1, with D hard to call. The CDR3 is 17 amino acids. Trimming stripped 3 bases from V and 4 bases from J, with 21 bases between. Germline assignment: CDR1 ENHRY and CDR2 SYGVKD. DNA of the CDR3: TGTGCCATCAGTGAAGCCCCCTCGGGGAGTCTGGGCACTGAAGCTTTCTTT. It specifies CAISEAPSGSLGTEAFF.

This clone was picked up many times. The CDR3 region has the DNA TGCGCCAGCAGCCAAGATTTCGGGAGGTACGGATATGAGCAGTTCTTC. Protein product: CASSQDFGRYGYEQFF. The chain links TRBV4-1 to TRBJ2-1; 7 bases are shared with TRBD2. Unmatched junction bases numbered 10, after V lost 0 bases and J lost 8 bases. The CDR3 runs 16 residues. Germline assignment: CDR1 MGHRA and CDR2 YSYEKL.

V is TRBV7-9 and J is TRBJ2-4, with D perhaps matching TRBD1 or TRBD2 (5 bases each). Germline V lookup: CDR1 SEHNR, CDR2 FQNEAQ (reference sequence). Trimming pared 4 bases from V and 6 bases from J, leaving 16 bases between. This CDR3 spans 15 amino acids. The CDR3 nucleotides read TGTGCCAGCAGCTCGAGGGGCGGGTCAGTAAACATTCAGTACTTC. It translates to CASSSRGGSVNIQYF.

The chain combines TRBV2 with TRBJ2-7; tentatively, D is TRBD1 (5 bases). CDR1 and CDR2 from the germline V gene are SNHLY and FYNNEI. The ends were cut back, 2 bases at V and 5 bases at J, with 13 bases in the middle. This CDR3 is 14 amino acids long. Here the CDR3 reads CASSEFWGSHEQYF. CDR3 DNA: TGTGCCAGCAGTGAATTTTGGGGCAGCCACGAGCAGTACTTC.

The chain has TRBV28 and TRBJ2-7; D call uncertain. Germline values: CDR1 MDHEN, CDR2 SYDVKM. CDR3 length equals 15 residues. Trimming took off 3 bases at V and 0 bases at J, with 12 bases between the two ends. CDR3: CASSFLALSSYEQYF. DNA for the CDR3: TGTGCCAGCAGTTTTCTGGCCTTAAGCTCCTACGAGCAGTACTTC.

This clone was found a few times. This chain uses TRBV7-2 with TRBJ1-2, with 7 bases aligning to TRBD1. CDR1 SGHTA and CDR2 FQGNSA come from the germline V gene. CDR3 length: 13 residues. Trimming cost V 6 bases and J 4 bases; bases outside gene matches: 5. The CDR3 DNA follows: TGTGCCAGCAGGTCAGACAGGGCCTATGGCTACACCTTC. Translation: CASRSDRAYGYTF.

This clone has a handful of counts. The chain carries TRBV6-1 and TRBJ2-7; D remains ambiguous. This CDR3 is 11 amino acids long. From germline, CDR1 is MNHNS and CDR2 SASEGT. Trimming cost V 2 bases and J 5 bases, with 4 bases left between them. The CDR3 DNA sequence: TGTGCCAGCAGTGAATGGGACGAGCAGTACTTC. This encodes CASSEWDEQYF.

The V gene is TRBV2, the J gene TRBJ1-2, with a tentative D call TRBD1 (5 bases). Germline V CDR1 and CDR2: SNHLY, FYNNEI. Trimming took 3 bases from V and 2 from J, leaving 7 bases between them. The CDR3 consists of 13 residues. The CDR3 is CASSEDINYGYTF. The CDR3 bases are TGTGCCAGCAGTGAGGACATAAACTATGGCTACACCTTC.

The V call is TRBV28, the J call TRBJ1-5, with D tentatively TRBD1 (5 bases). The germline V gene encodes CDR1 MDHEN and CDR2 SYDVKM. The length of the CDR3 is 15 residues. V was shortened by 7 bases and J by 5 bases, with 18 bases between the two germline ends. The DNA of the CDR3 is TGTGCCAGCAATGCGAAAGGGGATTCGGATCAGCCCCAGCATTTT. Translated, it gives CASNAKGDSDQPQHF.

The chain links TRBV5-1 to TRBJ1-4, with TRBD1 as a possible D gene (5 bases). V was cut by 1 base and J by 8 bases, with 12 bases left in between. This CDR3 region has 14 residues. Germline V lookup: CDR1 SGHRS, CDR2 YFSETQ. CDR3 amino acids: CASSLQGLREKLFF. Here the CDR3 DNA reads TGCGCCAGCAGCTTGCAGGGTCTACGAGAAAAACTGTTTTTT.

This clone was seen many times. The germline gene is not matched at one end of the junction; a read error may be the cause. The rearrangement uses TRBV6-1 and TRBJ1-5, with TRBD1 matching 7 bases. Germline CDR1 MNHNS, CDR2 SASEGT. The CDR3 is 15 residues long. The chain's CDR3 is CASSEETGSNQPQHF. Written as DNA, the CDR3 is TGTGCCAGCAGCGAAGAGACAGGGTCCAATCAGCCCCAGCATTTT.

The V gene is TRBV14, the J gene TRBJ1-1; D is possibly TRBD1 (5 bases). The length of the CDR3 is 15 residues. Germline V gene data show CDR1 as SGHDN and CDR2 as FVKESK. With 4 bases removed from V and 1 base from J, the gap between germline ends came to 13 bases. CDR3 region: CASSPTWGGNTEAFF. DNA for the CDR3: TGTGCCAGCAGCCCTACCTGGGGGGGGAACACTGAAGCTTTCTTT.

This rearrangement joins TRBV4-1 to TRBJ1-5, with D uncertain. The germline V and J ends were trimmed by 4 bases and 0 bases, with 7 bases remaining between them. CDR1 MGHRA and CDR2 YSYEKL come from the germline V gene. The CDR3 has 14 residues. The CDR3, as DNA: TGCGCCAGCAGCCCGGATTATAGCAATCAGCCCCAGCATTTT. Its translation is CASSPDYSNQPQHF.

The chain is built from TRBV6-1 and TRBJ2-7; D is undetermined. V lost 5 bases and J 7 bases, leaving 9 bases between the germline ends. Germline assignment: CDR1 MNHNS and CDR2 SASEGT. The CDR3 runs to 11 residues. The CDR3, as DNA: TGTGCCAGCAGTAATAAAGGAGAGCAGTACTTC. This gives the protein CASSNKGEQYF.

This rearrangement joins TRBV2 to TRBJ1-2; the D is unclear. CDR1 SNHLY and CDR2 FYNNEI come from the germline V gene. The CDR3 contains 14 residues. With 6 bases removed from V and 5 bases from J, the gap between germline ends came to 16 bases. CDR3 amino acids: CASRVLSGRYGYTF. CDR3 in DNA: TGTGCCAGCAGAGTTTTGTCTGGGAGATATGGCTACACCTTC. The entire variable domain, with the rest obtained from reference TRBV2 and TRBJ1-2, is as follows: EPEVTQTPSHQVTQMGQEVILRCVPISNHLYFYWYRQILGQKVEFLVSFYNNEISEKSEIFDDQFSVERPDGSNFTLKIRSTKLEDSAMYFCASRVLSGRYGYTFGSGTRLTVV.

For this clone: A much bigger clone sits one base away, suggesting this may be a read error. In the same sample, other DNA sequences code for this CDR3. The V call is TRBV9, the J call TRBJ1-1, with D tentatively TRBD1 (5 bases). V lost 0 bases and J 4 bases, leaving 10 bases between the germline ends. From germline, CDR1 is SGDLS and CDR2 YYNGEE. The CDR3 is 14 residues long. The CDR3 region has the DNA TGTGCCAGCAGCGTAGCTTGGGGCAGCACTGAAGCTTTCTTT. This gives the protein CASSVAWGSTEAFF.

V usage is TRBV2 and J usage is TRBJ2-1, with 15 bases lining up with TRBD2. J lost 10 bases, V lost 8 bases, and 12 bases had no gene match. The CDR3 is made up of 16 amino acids. Germline CDR1 is SNHLY and CDR2 is FYNNEI. The DNA of the CDR3 is TGTGCCAGCTATATATCCGGACTAGCGGGAGGGGGCGAGCAGTTCTTC. Translation: CASYISGLAGGGEQFF.

The V gene is TRBV4-1, the J gene TRBJ2-5; 7 nucleotides align to TRBD2. The J call may be incorrect, as the DNA end agrees better with TRBJ2-7. The CDR3 loop spans 16 amino acids. Germline V gene lookup returns CDR1 MGHRA and CDR2 YSYEKL. The CDR3: CASSQEVREAGNEQYF. The CDR3 DNA is TGCGCCAGCAGCCAAGAGGTACGGGAGGCCGGGAACGAGCAGTACTTC.

The rearrangement links TRBV6-5 to TRBJ2-1, with TRBD2 identical over 7 bases. The CDR3 spans 14 residues. V dropped 4 bases and J dropped 2; count of bases not matched to a gene: 2. Germline loops: CDR1 MNHEY, CDR2 SVGAGI. The DNA of the CDR3 is TGTGCCAGCAGTTTTAGCGGGCCCTACAATGAGCAGTTCTTC. It codes for CASSFSGPYNEQFF.

V is TRBV5-1 and J is TRBJ2-7; D perhaps matches TRBD1 (6 bases). Germline V gene data show CDR1 as SGHRS and CDR2 as YFSETQ. The CDR3 has 12 residues. The CDR3 reads CVTGDIVYEQYF. The CDR3 DNA reads TGCGTTACCGGGGACATTGTCTACGAGCAGTACTTC. The whole variable domain, filled in from reference TRBV5-1 and TRBJ2-7, reads KAGVTQTPRYLIKTRGQQVTLSCSPISGHRSVSWYQQTPGQGLQFLFEYFSETQRNKGNFPGRFSGRQFSNSRSEMNVSTLELGDSALYLCVTGDIVYEQYFGPGTRLTVT.

The rearrangement uses TRBV6-1 and TRBJ1-4, with 9 bases matching TRBD1. The junction had 5 bases not matched to a gene; V was cut back by 1 base and J by 8 bases. CDR1 is MNHNS, CDR2 SASEGT, per germline. CDR3 size: 15 residues. CDR3 sequence reads: CASSEETGGEEKLFF. In DNA, the CDR3 is TGTGCCAGCAGTGAAGAGACAGGGGGTGAAGAAAAACTGTTTTTT.

This clone showed up many times. J is TRBJ2-7 and V is TRBV5-8; the D is unclear. Germline values: CDR1 SGHTS, CDR2 YDEGEE. The CDR3 length is 13 residues. Trimming cost V 4 bases and J 0 bases, with 8 bases left between them. CDR3 nucleotides: TGTGCCAGCAGCCGTCAGAGCTCCTACGAGCAGTACTTC. This translates into CASSRQSSYEQYF.